The rows below give T cell receptor beta chains drawn from one sample of a study of blood T cell repertoires in COVID-19. The protocol was immunoSEQ multiplex PCR, while the TCRdb copy is restricted to in-frame clones and leaves out a portion. The sample holds some 130,000 clones, just under 85% seen once. Sequenced: peripheral blood. The receptors shown here come from a human donor in a cohort sampled during active COVID-19. Each CDR3 is given with its conserved first and last residue.

j_call,v_call,cdr3_aa
TRBJ1-5,TRBV5-8,CASSRGRGNQPQHF
TRBJ1-2,TRBV28,CASYDGANYGYTF
TRBJ1-2,TRBV5-4,CASSLARTEGGYTF
TRBJ1-1,TRBV11-3,CASSPRAGDTEAFF
TRBJ2-7,TRBV6-6,CASSYLRYEQYF
TRBJ1-1,TRBV28,CASSLRNTEAFF
TRBJ2-1,TRBV9,CASSPGAWGLAGGYNEQFF
TRBJ2-1,TRBV23-1,CASSQPHLGTSGYNEQFF
TRBJ2-5,TRBV7-9,CASSLASGQETQYF
TRBJ1-1,TRBV5-1,CASSLGQGYTEAFF
TRBJ1-1,TRBV18,CASSPQQKNTEAFF
TRBJ2-3,TRBV3-1/TRBV3-2,CASSVSLTSTDTQYF
TRBJ1-5,TRBV19,CASSITTGGQPQHF
TRBJ1-6,TRBV10-3,CAISEGRGSSPLHF
TRBJ1-2,TRBV19,CASSMPPGRNYGYTF
TRBJ1-2,TRBV5-1,CASSLTAGGYTF
TRBJ2-5,TRBV11-3,CASSIGGAGETQYF
TRBJ2-1,TRBV5-8,CASSFLLGLNSYNEQFF
TRBJ2-3,TRBV7-8,CASSYGPAEGFTDTQYF
TRBJ1-1,TRBV11-2,CASSLNRGGSAFF
TRBJ2-5,TRBV5-6,CASSSLKQGERTQYF
TRBJ1-4,TRBV7-6,CASSKTGTNEKLFF
TRBJ2-5,TRBV19,CASSPSPASRETQYF
TRBJ1-3,TRBV30,CAWSLTGVSGNTIYF
TRBJ1-2,TRBV7-9,CASREDREWGHTF
TRBJ1-1,TRBV19,CASSSPTGRTEAFF
TRBJ1-2,TRBV4-2,CASSQVSQGRDGYTF
TRBJ1-1,TRBV5-1,CASSLRQGNTEAFF
TRBJ1-1,TRBV7-6,CASSSTPGGLMNTEAFF
TRBJ2-3,TRBV29-1,CSVEKGLAMGTDTQYF
TRBJ2-3,TRBV10-1,CASSGGTSSTDTQYF
TRBJ1-5,TRBV2,CASSEAGGGVSNQPQHF
TRBJ2-3,TRBV3-1/TRBV3-2,CASSPRGITDTQYF
TRBJ2-3,TRBV24-1,CATSGQGGTDTQYF
TRBJ1-5,TRBV4-2,CASSQQTGGGYSNQPQHF
TRBJ2-2,TRBV2,CASSAGRTITGELFF
TRBJ2-7,TRBV6-5,CATGQVPLLYEQYF
TRBJ2-7,TRBV11-2,CASSSRTGAYEQYF
TRBJ1-4,TRBV5-1,CASSDQGAGEKLFF
TRBJ1-2,TRBV27,CASRTGGLIGGYTF
TRBJ1-2,TRBV5-1,CASSLGQAGGYTF
TRBJ1-3,TRBV7-9,CASSLLEGSGNTIYF
TRBJ2-3,TRBV5-6,CASTDGGIRYF
TRBJ2-2,TRBV11-2,CASSPGQGEGELFF
TRBJ1-2,TRBV7-9,CASSRRRGIYGYTF
TRBJ2-3,TRBV9,CASSVGLGTSRIDTQYF
TRBJ2-1,TRBV6-5,CASTFRGLDEQFF
TRBJ1-2,TRBV29-1,CSVEVGRARGYTF
TRBJ2-1,TRBV4-1,CASSQNREVNEQFF
TRBJ2-5,TRBV7-7,CASSSGTNQETQYF
TRBJ2-3,TRBV11-1,CASSLARGLAGHTQYF
TRBJ2-5,TRBV5-1,CASSPEGAGGKETQYF
TRBJ2-1,TRBV19,CASSIRRGAQRSEQFF
TRBJ1-6,TRBV7-9,CASSFGHLNSPLHF